This T cell receptor beta chain was recorded in a study of cytomegalovirus exposure and HLA in healthy donors. To note about this clone: Its target is not known.

Researchers ran the PCR with 60 Vbeta and 13 Jbeta primers. The protocol was immunoSEQ multiplex PCR, while the TCRdb copy is restricted to in-frame clones and leaves out a portion. This sample has roughly 93,000 clones; over 60% occur once, and the top ten carry 6.5% to 8.5%. The study's findings and limits: Later, an analysis found that common viral pathogens appeared to be linked with several of the most significant clusters.

Sequencing used PBMCs. This TCR was sampled from a human donor in good health.

In nucleotides, the CDR3 is TGTGCCAGCAAATCAATCACTTATGGCTACACCTTC. This translates into CASKSITYGYTF. The chain has TRBV19 and TRBJ1-2; D gene unclear. Trimming took off 9 bases at V and 5 bases at J, with 13 bases between the two ends. The V gene's germline CDR1 is LNHDA and CDR2 SQIVND (reference sequence). The CDR3 has 12 residues.